The 22 T cell receptor beta chains below come from one sample, sequenced in a study of tumor-infiltrating lymphocytes in primary liver carcinoma (dated by TCRdb to 2017 to 2019). The sequencer was an Illumina HiSeq 2500. TCRbeta-specific cDNA was reverse-transcribed from 500 to 550 ng total RNA using a constant-region primer and ProtoScript II reverse transcriptase. The TCRbeta libraries were prepared through three rounds of nested multiplex PCR following a slightly modified ARM-PCR procedure. Each of the first two PCR rounds ran for nine to ten cycles and used multiplex TRBV1-TRBV30 forward primers together with a Cbeta reverse primer. The public reads were reprocessed in TCRdb via fastp at Q25 and MiXCR, keeping in-frame beta chains. Rows are combined by CDR3 protein, so each entry shows the most common genes and DNA. This sample gives some 55,000 distinct CDR3 sequences in total; about 80% of them show up just once. Roughly 24% of the sample is in the top ten clones.

Total RNA and DNA were co-extracted from around 18-30 mg of bulk tissue with the AllPrep DNA/RNA mini kit, without cell sorting. The specimen sequenced was liver tumor tissue from sampling region 2. The cell subset or site label of this sample denotes: tumor region T2, inferior pole. The receptors were sampled from a man aged 35 to 55 with primary liver carcinoma and hepatitis B virus infection.

Points on this clonotype: One junction end disagrees with the germline gene, perhaps due to a read error. The gene calls are TRBV6-2 or TRBV6-3 and TRBJ2-6; TRBD1 might be the D (5 bases). Germline values: CDR1 MNHEY, CDR2 SVGEGT. This CDR3 is built from 14 residues. DNA for the CDR3: TGTGCCAGCAGTTACACGTCTGGGGCCAACGTCTTGATTTTC. It yields the protein CASSYTSGANVLIF.

About this clonotype: One end of the junction fails to match germline, which may point to a read error. The J gene is TRBJ1-4, the V gene TRBV11-2; D not certain. Germline V CDR1 and CDR2: SGHAT, FQNNGV. The CDR3 loop spans 14 amino acids. CDR3 DNA sequence: TGTGCAAGCAGCTTAGAGGTTGGGGATGAAAAACTGGTTTTT. Encoded protein: CASSLEVGDEKLVF.

This clonotype was counted at least ten times. The chain combines TRBV6-2 or TRBV6-3 with TRBJ2-7; D unresolved. V shed 6 bases and J shed 5 bases, with 11 bases lying between them. This CDR3 spans 12 amino acids. Germline values: CDR1 MNHEY, CDR2 SVGEGT. The CDR3 loop is CASRDTYNEQYF. The DNA of the CDR3 is TGTGCCAGCAGAGATACTTACAACGAGCAGTACTTC.

A note on this clonotype: A read error may explain this, as a much larger clone is one base away. J is TRBJ2-2 and V is TRBV7-8; D might be TRBD2 (5 bases). Germline lookup yields CDR1 SGHVS and CDR2 FQNEAQ. CDR3 length: 14 residues. This chain's CDR3 is CASSLSGQTGELVF. CDR3 nucleotides: TGTGCCAGCAGCTTGTCCGGCCAAACCGGGGAGCTGGTTTTT.

About this clonotype itself: The junction shows a germline mismatch at one end, possibly a read error. This chain joins TRBV4-1 and TRBJ1-5, with 8 bases identical to TRBD1. The CDR3 totals 15 residues. Germline V lookup: CDR1 MGHRA, CDR2 YSYEKL. For the CDR3, the DNA is TGCGCCAGCAACCAAGGGGACAGGAACGATGAGCCCCAGCATTTT. Residues: CASNQGDRNDEPQHF.

Worth noting for this clonotype: One end of the junction fails to match germline, which may point to a read error. The chain employs TRBV13 and TRBJ2-1; D may be TRBD1 or TRBD2 (7 bases each). The CDR3 runs to 11 residues. Germline V gives CDR1 PRHDT, CDR2 FYEKMQ (reference sequence). CDR3 sequence: CASSIGQGGTF. The CDR3 nucleotides are TGTGCCAGCAGCATAGGGCAGGGGGGGACCTTC.

Concerning this clonotype: At one end, the junction sequence differs from germline, possibly due to a read error. The chain carries TRBV11-2 and TRBJ2-1; 7 bases are a match to TRBD2. CDR3 size: 16 residues. Germline V CDR1 and CDR2: SGHAT, FQNNGV. The DNA for the CDR3 is TGTGCCAGCAACTTATGCTGGACTAGGGGCTACAATGAGCAGTTCTTC. It is translated as CASNLCWTRGYNEQFF. The entire variable domain, with the rest obtained from reference TRBV11-2 and TRBJ2-1, is as follows: EAGVAQSPRYKIIEKRQSVAFWCNPISGHATLYWYQQILGQGPKLLIQFQNNGVVDDSQLPKDRFSAERLKGVDSTLKIQPAKLEDSAVYLCASNLCWTRGYNEQFFGPGTRLTVL.

Turning to this clonotype: One end of the junction is discordant with germline, which a read error may explain. The CDR3 region has the DNA TGTGTCAGCAGCCCGGGATTTGCGGAGATCCAGTACTTC. The encoded protein is CVSSPGFAEIQYF. The V call is TRBV5-4, the J call TRBJ2-5; possibly TRBD2 for D (5 bases). Per germline, CDR1 SGHNT and CDR2 YYREEE (reference sequence). This CDR3 region has 13 residues.

Note on this clonotype: Compared with germline, one end of the junction differs, possibly owing to a read error. The chain employs TRBV10-3 and TRBJ2-2; D not certain. The germline V gene encodes CDR1 ENHRY and CDR2 SYGVKD. The CDR3 spans 17 residues. CDR3 sequence: CTISEMGSGANTGELFF. CDR3 bases: TGTACCATCAGTGAAATGGGCAGTGGTGCGAACACCGGGGAGCTGTTTTTT.

This rearrangement joins TRBV4-1 to TRBJ2-3, with a tentative D call TRBD2 (6 bases). The germline CDR1 and CDR2 sequences are MGHRA and YSYEKL. The CDR3 covers 15 residues. V gave up 10 bases and J gave up 2 bases, with 19 bases separating them. The CDR3: CATSQEPSATDTQYF. Written as DNA, the CDR3 is TGCGCCACCAGTCAAGAGCCTAGCGCCACAGATACGCAGTATTTT.

With regard to this clonotype: This may come from a read error, since a much larger clone is one base off. The V and J genes are TRBV6-6 and TRBJ2-7, with 7 positions matching TRBD2. The trim removed 5 bases at V and 2 bases at J, leaving 12 bases unmatched. Germline CDR1 and CDR2: MNHNY and SVGAGI (reference sequence). The length of the CDR3 is 16 residues. Here the CDR3 reads CASSPLTSEDPYEQYF. CDR3 bases: TGTGCCAGCAGTCCCCTCACTAGCGAGGATCCCTACGAGCAGTACTTC.

This clonotype was counted between two and nine times. A much larger clone is a single base away; this may be a read error. The V and J genes are TRBV4-1 and TRBJ1-2; unclear D gene. CDR1 MGHRA and CDR2 YSYEKL come from the germline V gene. The CDR3 runs 16 residues. V lost 5 bases and J 0 bases, leaving 16 bases between the germline ends. This chain's CDR3 is CASSFERAWTNYGYTF. Written as DNA, the CDR3 is TGCGCCAGCAGCTTCGAGAGGGCATGGACTAACTATGGCTACACCTTC.

A note on this clonotype: Germline and junction disagree at one end, which may indicate a read error. V gene TRBV5-1 combines with J gene TRBJ1-2, with a weak D call TRBD1 (6 bases). This CDR3 has 14 amino acids. Germline V gives CDR1 SGHRS, CDR2 YFSETQ. The CDR3 bases are TGCGCCAACAGCTCGGAGGGGGATAACTATGGCTACACCTTC. It specifies CANSSEGDNYGYTF.

Of note for this clonotype: The conserved phenylalanine or tryptophan is not found at the CDR3 terminus, so this likely reflects a read error. The CDR3 sequence is CAGGSGGEEAQYL. The CDR3 DNA follows: TGTGCCGGAGGATCGGGGGGCGAAGAGGCCCAGTACTTA. The chain joins TRBV6-6 to TRBJ2-5; tentatively, D is TRBD2 (7 bases). The CDR3 is 13 residues long. Per the germline V gene, CDR1 is MNHNY and CDR2 is SVGAGI (reference sequence).

Regarding this clonotype: It is likely a read error, because the conserved phenylalanine at the end of the CDR3 is missing. The CDR3, as DNA: TGTGCCAGCAGCCAAGCGCAGAACACCGGCACCGGGGAGCTGTTTATT. Translated: CASSQAQNTGTGELFI. V usage is TRBV4-2 and J usage is TRBJ2-2; D gene unclear. This CDR3 contains 16 residues. Trimming cost V 1 base and J 4 bases, with 13 bases left between them. CDR1 is LGHNA, CDR2 YNFKEQ, per germline.

This clonotype was seen many times. This rearrangement joins TRBV4-2 to TRBJ2-6; D gene uncertain. The germline V gene has CDR1 LGHNA and CDR2 YNFKEQ. The CDR3 sequence is 16 residues long. V lost 1 base and J 3 bases, leaving 10 bases between the germline ends. CDR3 sequence: CASSQVGPVGANVLTF. CDR3 nucleotide sequence: TGTGCCAGCAGCCAAGTCGGGCCAGTTGGGGCCAACGTCCTGACTTTC.

Of note for this clonotype: Relative to the germline gene, one junction end is altered; a read error may explain this. The chain uses TRBV4-1 and TRBJ2-7, with TRBD2 matching 13 bases. This CDR3 has 19 residues. Germline lookup yields CDR1 MGHRA and CDR2 YSYEKL. Here the CDR3 DNA reads TGTGCCAGCAGTCCATCAGGCGGACTAGCGGGAGTCGGGCCCGACGAGCAGTACTTC. Amino acid sequence: CASSPSGGLAGVGPDEQYF.

The V gene is TRBV5-5, the J gene TRBJ2-2; no clear D. The germline gives CDR1 SGHKS, CDR2 YYEKEE (reference sequence). This CDR3 spans 13 amino acids. V lost 5 bases and J 5 bases, leaving 10 bases between the germline ends. CDR3 DNA: TGTGCCAGCAGTACCGGACCTACCGGGGAGCTGTTTTTT. This encodes CASSTGPTGELFF.

As to this clonotype: This may be a read error: a much more frequent sequence differs by one nucleotide. V usage is TRBV28 and J usage is TRBJ2-7; weak D call: TRBD2 (6 bases). Germline V gene data show CDR1 as MDHEN and CDR2 as SYDVKM. This CDR3 comprises 13 residues. The CDR3 region is CAGSSAVSDEQCF. The CDR3 DNA sequence: TGTGCGGGTTCTAGCGCCGTAAGCGACGAGCAGTGCTTC.

This clonotype came up many times. V is TRBV28 and J is TRBJ2-2; 8 bases match TRBD2. J lost 4 bases, V lost 3 bases, and 7 bases had no gene match. The CDR3 extends over 16 amino acids. From germline, CDR1 is MDHEN and CDR2 SYDVKM. CDR3 region: CASSLTAGVFTGELFF. The DNA of the CDR3 is TGTGCCAGCAGTTTGACAGCGGGAGTATTCACCGGGGAGCTGTTTTTT.

This clonotype showed up many times. The V call is TRBV12-3 or TRBV12-4, the J call TRBJ1-5; D gene ambiguous. V gave up 2 bases and J gave up 5 bases, with 19 bases separating them. The CDR3 consists of 17 residues. This CDR3 is CASSLRPDRRTYQPQHF. In DNA, the CDR3 is TGTGCCAGCAGTTTAAGGCCGGACCGGCGGACGTATCAGCCCCAGCATTTT.

On this clonotype itself: At one boundary the junction diverges from the germline segment, which might be a read error. This chain connects TRBV7-9 to TRBJ2-6, with D perhaps matching TRBD1 or TRBD2 (5 bases each). The germline gives CDR1 SEHNR, CDR2 FQNEAQ (reference sequence). The CDR3 totals 15 residues. The CDR3: CAGTGEDSGASVLTF. Here the CDR3 DNA reads TGTGCCGGCACCGGGGAAGACTCTGGGGCCAGCGTCCTGACTTTC.